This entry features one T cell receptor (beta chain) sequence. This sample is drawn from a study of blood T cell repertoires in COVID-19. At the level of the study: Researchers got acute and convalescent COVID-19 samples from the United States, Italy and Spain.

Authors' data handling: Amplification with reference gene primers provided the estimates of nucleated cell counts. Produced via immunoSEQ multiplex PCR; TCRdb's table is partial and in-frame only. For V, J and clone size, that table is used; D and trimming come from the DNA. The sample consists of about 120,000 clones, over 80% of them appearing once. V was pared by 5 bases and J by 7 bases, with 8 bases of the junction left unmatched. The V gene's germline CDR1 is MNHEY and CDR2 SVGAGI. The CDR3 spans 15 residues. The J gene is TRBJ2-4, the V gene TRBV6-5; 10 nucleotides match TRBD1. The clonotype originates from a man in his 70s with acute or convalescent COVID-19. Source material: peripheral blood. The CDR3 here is CASSPHPGQGNIQYF. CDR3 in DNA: TGTGCCAGCAGTCCACACCCGGGACAGGGGAACATTCAGTACTTC.